This passage covers 6 T cell receptor beta chains from one sample sequenced in a study of identical twins. TCRdb re-derived calls from the 5' RACE reads in MiXCR, one entry per CDR3 protein. Of under 450,000 distinct CDR3 sequences listed, less than 20% were seen once; the top ten hold approximately 12%. Sequencing was done on a sample of naive T cells sorted from blood. These receptors were taken from a man aged 45-65 years in good health.

This clonotype appeared a few times. This sequence joins TRBV5-1 and TRBJ2-5; no clear D gene. V lost 1 base and J 5 bases, leaving 12 bases between the germline ends. The CDR3 is 14 residues long. Per germline, CDR1 SGHRS and CDR2 YFSETQ. The DNA of the CDR3 is TGCGCCAGCAGCTTGTTTTCCGTTGAGGAGACCCAGTACTTC. It encodes CASSLFSVEETQYF.

This clonotype occurred many times. The rearrangement uses TRBV20-1 and TRBJ2-1; TRBD1 matches at 10 bases. CDR3 length: 15 residues. The ends lost 0 bases at V and 8 bases at J; junction bases unmatched: 7. Germline values: CDR1 DFQATT, CDR2 SNEGSKA (reference sequence). CDR3 bases: TGCAGTGCTAGAGATCTGACAGGGGGCCTGGATGAGCAGTTCTTC. This gives the protein CSARDLTGGLDEQFF.

This clonotype was found many times. The CDR3 DNA reads TGTGCCAGCAGCACCTGGCAGGGGGCCGCAGATACGCAGTATTTT. It is translated as CASSTWQGAADTQYF. The V call is TRBV6-1, the J call TRBJ2-3; 8 nucleotides agree with TRBD1. Germline V CDR1 and CDR2: MNHNS, SASEGT. This CDR3 comprises 15 residues. The trim removed 6 bases at V and 4 bases at J, leaving 9 bases unmatched.

This clonotype was detected only a few times. The V call is TRBV2, the J call TRBJ2-1, with 7 bases identical to TRBD1. The J segment lost 10 bases and the V segment lost 7 bases, leaving 7 bases of the junction unmatched. CDR3 length: 12 residues. Germline CDR1 is SNHLY and CDR2 is FYNNEI. The CDR3: CASTVDRVEQFF. CDR3 coding DNA: TGTGCCAGCACTGTAGACAGGGTGGAGCAGTTCTTC.

In its sample, this clonotype was seen a few times. This sequence joins TRBV10-3 and TRBJ2-5; the D gene is possibly TRBD2 (5 bases). Per the germline V gene, CDR1 is ENHRY and CDR2 is SYGVKD. The CDR3 loop spans 13 amino acids. V was pared by 2 bases and J by 5 bases, with 9 bases between. The CDR3, as DNA: TGTGCCATCAGTGAGGGGCCGGGGGAGACCCAGTACTTC. It specifies CAISEGPGETQYF.

The J gene is TRBJ2-7, the V gene TRBV28, with 9 bases identical to TRBD1. The CDR3 runs to 16 residues. Looked up from germline, CDR1 is MDHEN and CDR2 is SYDVKM. Germline trimming cut 6 bases from V and 2 bases from J; bases unmatched to any gene: 11. The CDR3 loop is CASRQRPGQGTYEQYF. The CDR3 DNA is TGTGCCAGCAGACAGCGACCGGGACAGGGAACCTACGAGCAGTACTTC.